These T cell receptor beta chains were read from a single sample in a study of cytomegalovirus exposure and HLA in healthy donors. Libraries were prepared by immunoSEQ multiplex PCR; TCRdb keeps only in-frame clonotypes and omits some of them. Of about 170,000 clones in the sample, 85% are singletons; the top ten hold 1%. Source material: PBMCs. The receptors come from a boy between 2 and 10 years old in good health and CMV-seronegative. The CDR3 runs from the conserved cysteine through the conserved F or W. A D gene is named only where the DNA matches it firmly. Clone size is stated in some rows and not others, as once, few, many or a class when expanded.

V,size,D,J,DNA,CDR3
TRBV21-1,.,.,TRBJ2-7,TGTGCCAGCAGCAAAGAAGCCACAGTACGCGAGCAGTACTTC,CASSKEATVREQYF
TRBV28,.,.,TRBJ1-1,TGTGCCAGCAGTGGGAGGTTGAACACTGAAGCTTTCTTT,CASSGRLNTEAFF
TRBV11-1,.,TRBD1,TRBJ1-2,TGTGCCAGCAGCTCGACAGGGAATTATGGCTACACCTTC,CASSSTGNYGYTF
TRBV14,.,.,TRBJ2-2,TGTGCCAGCAGCTCCGTACAGGGGGAGCTGTTTTTT,CASSSVQGELFF
TRBV10-2,.,.,TRBJ2-1,TGCGCCAGCGGGAGAAGTTATAATGAGCAGTTCTTC,CASGRSYNEQFF
TRBV6-1,.,.,TRBJ1-5,TGTGCCGGGAAGGGGTCGCACCATAGCAATCAGCCCCAGCATTTT,CAGKGSHHSNQPQHF
TRBV27,once,.,TRBJ1-2,TGTGCCAGCAGTTTGGTATACAGGGCTAACTATGGCTACACCTTC,CASSLVYRANYGYTF
TRBV9,.,.,TRBJ1-3,TGTGCCAGCAGCGAGACGGACATTTCTGGAAACACCGTATATTTT,CASSETDISGNTVYF
TRBV30,once,TRBD1,TRBJ1-1,TGTGCCTGGAAAGTGGACAGGGACACTGAAGCTTTCTTT,CAWKVDRDTEAFF
TRBV13,.,.,TRBJ2-2,TGTGCCAGCAGTAAGGGGCTTAGCATTCAGAACACGGCCGAGCTGTTTTTT,CASSKGLSIQNTAELFF
TRBV29-1,once,TRBD2,TRBJ2-5,TGCAGCGTGCAAACTTGGACTAGCGGGGGCCCGGTCATAGGAACCCAGTACTTC,CSVQTWTSGGPVIGTQYF
TRBV29-1,.,.,TRBJ1-2,TGCAGCTACAGGGCCGCGGGGGACGGCTACACCTTC,CSYRAAGDGYTF
TRBV28,.,.,TRBJ2-7,TGTGCCAGCAGACCCAGCTCGGGACACCCCTCCTACGAGCAGTACTTC,CASRPSSGHPSYEQYF
TRBV2,.,.,TRBJ1-1,TGTGCCAGCAGTGGGGGACTTCGAGGGAACACTGAAGCTTTCTTT,CASSGGLRGNTEAFF
TRBV7-9,.,TRBD1,TRBJ1-2,TGTGCCAGCAGCCTGGGCCTACAGGGGAAAGGTGGCTACACCTTC,CASSLGLQGKGGYTF
TRBV5-1,.,TRBD1,TRBJ2-7,TGTGCCAGCAGCTTGGAATGGACAGGGAAAGGCGAGCAGTACTTC,CASSLEWTGKGEQYF
TRBV6-1,once,TRBD2,TRBJ2-1,TGTGCCAGCAGTGACCTAGCGGGGGGTTCCTACAATGAGCAGTTCTTC,CASSDLAGGSYNEQFF
TRBV7-2,.,TRBD2,TRBJ2-3,TGTGCCAGCAGCCAACTAGCGGCTAGCACAGATACGCAGTATTTT,CASSQLAASTDTQYF
TRBV6-1,.,.,TRBJ1-5,TGTGCCAGCAGTGAACAGGTGGGCTTTCAGCCCCAGCATTTT,CASSEQVGFQPQHF
TRBV28,once,TRBD1,TRBJ1-2,TGTGCCAGCAGTCCCCGACAGGGCACGAAGGGCACCTTC,CASSPRQGTKGTF
TRBV11-2,.,TRBD2,TRBJ2-3,TGTGCCAGCAGCTTAGTGAGCGGGAGGGTGACAGATACGCAGTATTTT,CASSLVSGRVTDTQYF